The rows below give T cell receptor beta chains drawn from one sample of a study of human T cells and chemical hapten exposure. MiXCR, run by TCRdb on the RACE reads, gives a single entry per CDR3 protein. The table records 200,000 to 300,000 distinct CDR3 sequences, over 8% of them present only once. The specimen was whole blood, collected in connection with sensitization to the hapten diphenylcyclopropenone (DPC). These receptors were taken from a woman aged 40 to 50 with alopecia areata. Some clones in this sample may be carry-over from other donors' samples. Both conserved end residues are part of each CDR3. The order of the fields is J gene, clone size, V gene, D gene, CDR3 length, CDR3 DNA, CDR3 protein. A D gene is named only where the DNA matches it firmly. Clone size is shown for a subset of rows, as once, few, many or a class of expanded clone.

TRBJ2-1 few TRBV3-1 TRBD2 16 TGTGCCAGCAGCCAAGGAACTAGCGGGAGAACCAATGAGCAGTTCTTC CASSQGTSGRTNEQFF
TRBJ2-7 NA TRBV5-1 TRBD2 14 TGCGCCAGCAGCTTGCAGCGGGGCCCCTCCGAGCAGTACTTC CASSLQRGPSEQYF
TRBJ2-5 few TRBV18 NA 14 TGTGCCAGCTCTCCGCAACAGGACCAAGAGACCCAGTACTTC CASSPQQDQETQYF
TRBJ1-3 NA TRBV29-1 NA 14 TGCAGCGTTTGGGACGGTGGCTCTGGAAACACCATATATTTT CSVWDGGSGNTIYF
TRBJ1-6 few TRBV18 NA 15 TGTGCCAGCTCACGAGAAACGGGCGCTAATTCACCCCTCCACTTT CASSRETGANSPLHF
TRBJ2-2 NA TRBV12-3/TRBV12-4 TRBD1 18 TGTGCCAGCGACCATCCGGGACAGGGGGAGGCGAACACCGGGGAGCTGTTTTTT CASDHPGQGEANTGELFF
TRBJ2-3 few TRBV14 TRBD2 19 TGTGCCAGCAGCCAAGCAGTAACTAGCGGGAGGGCCCGGACAGATACGCAGTATTTT CASSQAVTSGRARTDTQYF
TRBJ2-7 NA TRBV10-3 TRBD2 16 TGTGCCATCAGTGATAGCGGGAGGGCCGTCGGTTACGAGCAGTACTTC CAISDSGRAVGYEQYF
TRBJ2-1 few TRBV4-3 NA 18 TGCGCCAGCAGCCAAGAACTAAATCGCGGAGTCACGAAACGGGAGCAGTTCTTC CASSQELNRGVTKREQFF
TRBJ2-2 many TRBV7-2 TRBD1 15 TGTGCCAGCAGCTCAACTCAGGGGGCGGCCGGGGAGCTGTTTTTT CASSSTQGAAGELFF
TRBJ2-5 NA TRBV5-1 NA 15 TGCGCCAGCAGCTTTCTTGGTGTCTCGAAAGAGACCCAGTACTTC CASSFLGVSKETQYF
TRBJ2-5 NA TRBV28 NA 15 TGTGCCAGCAGCCCGCCCGGGACGCTAGGGGAGACCCAGTACTTC CASSPPGTLGETQYF
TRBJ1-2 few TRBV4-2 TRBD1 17 TGTGCCAGCAGCCTAAACCCGGGACAGATAAGAGACTATGGCTACACCTTC CASSLNPGQIRDYGYTF
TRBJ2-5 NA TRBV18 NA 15 TGTGCCAGCTCACTAAGCGGGACACGCCAAGAGACCCAGTACTTC CASSLSGTRQETQYF
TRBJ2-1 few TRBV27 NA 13 TGTGCCAGCAGTCCATTAGCAGACAATGAGCAGTTCTTC CASSPLADNEQFF
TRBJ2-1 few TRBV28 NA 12 TGTGCCAGCGGACTCGTTGGAAATGAGCAGTTCTTC CASGLVGNEQFF
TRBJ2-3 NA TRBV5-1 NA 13 TGCGCCAGCAGTTCGGACAACACAGATACGCAGTATTTT CASSSDNTDTQYF
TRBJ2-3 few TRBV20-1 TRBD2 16 TGCAGTGCCGCCGGGTCTAGCGGGGGACGCACAGATACGCAGTATTTT CSAAGSSGGRTDTQYF
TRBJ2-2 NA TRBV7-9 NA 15 TGTGCCAGCAGCTTCAAACGGGGACACACCGGGGAGCTGTTTTTT CASSFKRGHTGELFF
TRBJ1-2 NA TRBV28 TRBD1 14 TGTGCCAGCAGTTGGGGGACAGATCACTGTGGCTACACCTTC CASSWGTDHCGYTF
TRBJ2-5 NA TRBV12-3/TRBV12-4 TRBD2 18 TGTGCCAGCAGTCCACCCTCCGACTTAGCGGGAGGGCGGGAGACCCAGTACTTC CASSPPSDLAGGRETQYF
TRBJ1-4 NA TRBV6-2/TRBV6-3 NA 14 TGTGCCAGCGGGGACATCCTGTTCGGAGAAAAACTGTTTTTT CASGDILFGEKLFF
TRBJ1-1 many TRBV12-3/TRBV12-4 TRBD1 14 TGTGCCAGCAGTCCCGGGACAGGGGACACTGAAGCTTTCTTT CASSPGTGDTEAFF
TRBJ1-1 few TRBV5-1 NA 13 TGCGCCAGCAGCATGGACAGCAACACTGAAGCTTTCTTT CASSMDSNTEAFF
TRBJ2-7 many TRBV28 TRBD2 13 TGTGCCAGCGGTAGCGGGAGCTCCTACGAGCAGTACTTC CASGSGSSYEQYF
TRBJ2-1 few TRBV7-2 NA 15 TGTGCCAGCAGCTCCGCCCGTGGGGGGCGGAATGAGCAGTTCTTC CASSSARGGRNEQFF
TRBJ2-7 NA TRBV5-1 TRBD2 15 TGCGCCAGCACTCCCGGCGGGAGAGTGCCGTACGAGCAGTACTTC CASTPGGRVPYEQYF
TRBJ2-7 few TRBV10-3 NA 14 TGTGCCATCAGTGTAGAGACCAACCCCTACGAGCAGTACTTC CAISVETNPYEQYF
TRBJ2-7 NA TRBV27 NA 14 TGTGCCAGCAGTCTAACCGATGGGACCGACGAGCAGTACTTC CASSLTDGTDEQYF
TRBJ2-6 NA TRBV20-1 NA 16 TGCAGTGCTAGAGGGCAGGGAGGCGCTGGGGCCAACGTCCTGACTTTC CSARGQGGAGANVLTF
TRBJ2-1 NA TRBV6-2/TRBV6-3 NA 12 TGTGCCAGCGGCCAGGGGAGGAGTGAGCAGTTCTTC CASGQGRSEQFF
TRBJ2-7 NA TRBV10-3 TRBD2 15 TGTGCCGTGGCTGATGGACTAGCGGGTCTTTACGAGCAGTACTTC CAVADGLAGLYEQYF
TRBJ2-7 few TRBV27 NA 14 TGTGCCAGCAGTCCCTGGACCGTCTTACGCGAGCAGTACTTC CASSPWTVLREQYF
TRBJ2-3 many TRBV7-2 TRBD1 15 TGTGCCAGCAGCGGCGGACAGGGTGGCACAGATACGCAGTATTTT CASSGGQGGTDTQYF
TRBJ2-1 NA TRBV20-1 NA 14 TGCAGTGCTGCCTACGCTCAGGGGATTCGAGAGCAGTTCTTC CSAAYAQGIREQFF
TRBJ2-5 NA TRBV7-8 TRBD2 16 TGTGCCAGCAGCGCCCGACTAGCGGGGTACCAAGAGACCCAGTACTTC CASSARLAGYQETQYF
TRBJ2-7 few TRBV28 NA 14 TGTGCCAGCAGTCCAAACAGCAAATTCTACGAGCAGTACTTC CASSPNSKFYEQYF
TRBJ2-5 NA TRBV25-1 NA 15 TGTGCCAGCATGGGGCAGGGATCCCCTGGGGGACCCCAGTACTTC CASMGQGSPGGPQYF
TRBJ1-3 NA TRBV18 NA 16 TGTGCCAGCTCACCACCGCAAGGGGTCTCTGGAAACACCATATATTTT CASSPPQGVSGNTIYF
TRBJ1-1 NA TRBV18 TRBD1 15 TGTGCCAGCCCACCCCCAGGGACAGGGGGCACTGAAGCTTTCTTT CASPPPGTGGTEAFF
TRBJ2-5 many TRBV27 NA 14 TGTGCCAGCAGGGGCGCCCAGGGGCACGAGACCCAGTACTTC CASRGAQGHETQYF
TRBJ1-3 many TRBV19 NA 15 TGTGCCAGTAGTATAGGTGGGAGCTCTGGAAACACCATATATTTT CASSIGGSSGNTIYF
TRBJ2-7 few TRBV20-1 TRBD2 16 TGCAGTGCTAGAGCTCCCTCGGTAGCGGGAGCCTACGAGCAGTACTTC CSARAPSVAGAYEQYF
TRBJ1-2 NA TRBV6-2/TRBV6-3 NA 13 TGTGCCAGCAGTCGGGGGCAGGGTGTTGGCTACACCTTC CASSRGQGVGYTF
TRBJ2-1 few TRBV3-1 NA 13 TGTGCCAGCAGCAAGACAGAGTACAATGAGCAGTTCTTC CASSKTEYNEQFF
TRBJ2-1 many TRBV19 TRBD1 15 TGTGCCAGTAGTACCTCACCGACAGGGCGGAATGAGCAGTTCTTC CASSTSPTGRNEQFF
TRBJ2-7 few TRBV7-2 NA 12 TGTGCCAGCAGCGGGGTAGCCTACGAGCAGTACTTC CASSGVAYEQYF
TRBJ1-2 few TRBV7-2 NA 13 TGTGCCAGCAGCTCGGACGCCCAGAATGGCTACACCTTC CASSSDAQNGYTF
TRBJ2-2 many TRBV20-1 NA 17 TGCAGTGCTCCCTTTAGACGCGCCCACCGAGGCACCGGGGAGCTGTTTTTT CSAPFRRAHRGTGELFF
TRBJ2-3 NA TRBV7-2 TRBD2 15 TGTGCCAGCAGCTCCCGACTAGCGGGAGGTTATACGCAGTATTTT CASSSRLAGGYTQYF
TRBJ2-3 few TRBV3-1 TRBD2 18 TGTGCCAGCAGCCAGAGACTAGCGGGAGGGGACGGCACAGATACGCAGTATTTT CASSQRLAGGDGTDTQYF
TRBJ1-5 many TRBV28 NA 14 TGTGCCAGCGGTCCACAGGGAGGGCATCAGCCCCAGCATTTT CASGPQGGHQPQHF
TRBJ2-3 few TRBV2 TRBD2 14 TGTGCCAGCACCTTTGCGGGAGGCACAGATACGCAGTATTTT CASTFAGGTDTQYF
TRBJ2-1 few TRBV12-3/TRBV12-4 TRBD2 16 TGTGCCAGCAGTTTGACTAGCGGGAGGAGCTACAATGAGCAGTTCTTC CASSLTSGRSYNEQFF
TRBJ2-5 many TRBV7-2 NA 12 TGTGCCACCGAGGGAATGCAAGAGACCCAGTACTTC CATEGMQETQYF
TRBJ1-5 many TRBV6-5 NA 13 TGTGCCAGCCGCTATGATAGCAATCAGCCCCAGCATTTT CASRYDSNQPQHF
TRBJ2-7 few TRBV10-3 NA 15 TGTGCCATCAGTGAGTGGTCAGGGGGAGGCTACGAGCAGTACTTC CAISEWSGGGYEQYF